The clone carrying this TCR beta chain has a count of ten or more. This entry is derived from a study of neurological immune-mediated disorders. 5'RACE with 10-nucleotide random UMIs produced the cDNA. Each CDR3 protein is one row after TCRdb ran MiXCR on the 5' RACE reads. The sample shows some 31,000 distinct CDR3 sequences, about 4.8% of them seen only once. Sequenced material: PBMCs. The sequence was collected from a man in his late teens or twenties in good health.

CDR3: CASSTNGETQYF. The DNA for the CDR3 is TGCGCCAGCAGCACTAATGGAGAGACCCAGTACTTC. This chain uses TRBV5-1 with TRBJ2-5; no firm D call. Germline V lookup: CDR1 SGHRS, CDR2 YFSETQ. V lost 4 bases to trimming and J lost 4 bases, with 8 bases between them. The CDR3 has 12 amino acids.